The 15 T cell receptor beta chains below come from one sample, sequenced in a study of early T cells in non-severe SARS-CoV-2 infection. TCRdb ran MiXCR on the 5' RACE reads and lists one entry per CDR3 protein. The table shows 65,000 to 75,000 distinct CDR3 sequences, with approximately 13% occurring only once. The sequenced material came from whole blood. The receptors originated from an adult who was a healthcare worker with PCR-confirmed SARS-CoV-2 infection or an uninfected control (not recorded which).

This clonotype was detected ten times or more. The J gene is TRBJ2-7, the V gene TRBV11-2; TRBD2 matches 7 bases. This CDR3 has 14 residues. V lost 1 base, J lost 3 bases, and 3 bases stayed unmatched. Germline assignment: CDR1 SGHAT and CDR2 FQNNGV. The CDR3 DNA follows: TGTGCCAGCAGCTTAGTCAGCGGGATCTACGAGCAGTACTTC. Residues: CASSLVSGIYEQYF.

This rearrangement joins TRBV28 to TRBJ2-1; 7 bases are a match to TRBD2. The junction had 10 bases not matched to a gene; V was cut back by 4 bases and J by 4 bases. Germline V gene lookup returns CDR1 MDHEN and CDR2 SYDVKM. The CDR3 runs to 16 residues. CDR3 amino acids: CASSSRGSGRYNEQFF. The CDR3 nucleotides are TGTGCCAGCAGTTCCCGTGGTAGCGGGCGGTACAATGAGCAGTTCTTC.

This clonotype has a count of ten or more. The CDR3 DNA follows: TGTGCCAGCAGCTTAGGGGCGGTGGGGTTTATGACCCAGTACTTC. Protein: CASSLGAVGFMTQYF. V gene TRBV11-2 combines with J gene TRBJ2-5; D is undetermined. The CDR3 consists of 15 residues. CDR1 is SGHAT, CDR2 FQNNGV, per germline. The V end was cut by 1 base, the J end by 7 bases, with 16 bases between.

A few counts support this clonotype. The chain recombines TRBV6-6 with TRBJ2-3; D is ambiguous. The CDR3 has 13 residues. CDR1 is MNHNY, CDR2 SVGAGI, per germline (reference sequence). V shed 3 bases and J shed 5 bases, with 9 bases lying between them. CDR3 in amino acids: CASSYKPEDTQYF. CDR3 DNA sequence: TGTGCCAGCAGTTATAAGCCGGAAGATACGCAGTATTTT.

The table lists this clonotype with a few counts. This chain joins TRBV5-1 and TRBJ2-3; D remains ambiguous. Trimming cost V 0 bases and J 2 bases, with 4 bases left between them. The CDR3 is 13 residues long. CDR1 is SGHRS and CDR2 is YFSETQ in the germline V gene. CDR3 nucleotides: TGCGCCAGCAGCTTGGAAATCACAGATACGCAGTATTTT. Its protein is CASSLEITDTQYF.

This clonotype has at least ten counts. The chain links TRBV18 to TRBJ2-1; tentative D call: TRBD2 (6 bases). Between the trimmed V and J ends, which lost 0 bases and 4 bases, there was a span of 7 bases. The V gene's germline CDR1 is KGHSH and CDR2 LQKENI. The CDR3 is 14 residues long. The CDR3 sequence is CASSPPSGYNEQFF. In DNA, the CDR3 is TGTGCCAGCTCACCACCTAGCGGTTACAATGAGCAGTTCTTC.

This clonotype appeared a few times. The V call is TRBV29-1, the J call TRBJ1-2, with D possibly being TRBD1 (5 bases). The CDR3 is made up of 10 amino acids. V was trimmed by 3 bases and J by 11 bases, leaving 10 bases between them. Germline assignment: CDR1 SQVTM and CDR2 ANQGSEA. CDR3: CSVESTVYTF. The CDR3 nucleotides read TGCAGCGTTGAGTCGACAGTATACACCTTC.

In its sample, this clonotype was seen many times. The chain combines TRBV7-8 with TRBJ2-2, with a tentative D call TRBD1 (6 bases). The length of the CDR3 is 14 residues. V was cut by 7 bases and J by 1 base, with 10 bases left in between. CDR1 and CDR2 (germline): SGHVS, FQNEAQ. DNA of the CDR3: TGTGCCAGCACAGGGGCAAGGAACACCGGGGAGCTGTTTTTT. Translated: CASTGARNTGELFF.

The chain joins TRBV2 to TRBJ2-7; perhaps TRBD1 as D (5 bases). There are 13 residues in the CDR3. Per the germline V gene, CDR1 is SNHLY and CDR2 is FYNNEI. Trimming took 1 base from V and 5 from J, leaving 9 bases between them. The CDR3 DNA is TGTGCCAGCAGTGAAGAGGCAGGGAACGAGCAGTACTTC. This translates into CASSEEAGNEQYF.

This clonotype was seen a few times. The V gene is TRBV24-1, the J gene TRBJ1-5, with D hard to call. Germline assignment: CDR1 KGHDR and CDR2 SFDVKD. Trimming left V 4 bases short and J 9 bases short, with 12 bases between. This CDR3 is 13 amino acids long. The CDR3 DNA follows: TGTGCCACCAGTGACGATGGGCTCAGGCCCCAGCATTTT. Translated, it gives CATSDDGLRPQHF.

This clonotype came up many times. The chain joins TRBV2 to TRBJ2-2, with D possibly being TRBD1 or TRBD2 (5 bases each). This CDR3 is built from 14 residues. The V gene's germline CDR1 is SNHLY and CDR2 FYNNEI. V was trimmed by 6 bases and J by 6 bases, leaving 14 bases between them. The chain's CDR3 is CASRPRGLSGELFF. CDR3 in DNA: TGTGCCAGCAGACCCCGGGGCCTTTCCGGGGAGCTGTTTTTT.

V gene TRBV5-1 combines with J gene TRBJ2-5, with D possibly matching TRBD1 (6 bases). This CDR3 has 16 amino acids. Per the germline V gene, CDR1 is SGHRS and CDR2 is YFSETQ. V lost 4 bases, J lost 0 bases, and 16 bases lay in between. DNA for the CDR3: TGCGCCAGCAGCCCTGGACAGAGCTCGTACCAAGAGACCCAGTACTTC. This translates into CASSPGQSSYQETQYF.

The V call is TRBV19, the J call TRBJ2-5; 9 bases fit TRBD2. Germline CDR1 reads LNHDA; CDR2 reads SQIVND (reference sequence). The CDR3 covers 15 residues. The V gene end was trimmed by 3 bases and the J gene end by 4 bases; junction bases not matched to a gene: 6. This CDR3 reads CASSISREGRETQYF. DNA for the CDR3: TGTGCCAGTAGTATTTCGCGGGAGGGCCGAGAGACCCAGTACTTC.

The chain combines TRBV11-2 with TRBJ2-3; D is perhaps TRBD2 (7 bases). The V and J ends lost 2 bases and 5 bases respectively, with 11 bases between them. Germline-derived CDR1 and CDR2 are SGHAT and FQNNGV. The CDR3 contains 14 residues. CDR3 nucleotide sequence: TGTGCCAGCAGCTTAAGGGGGGGCAAAGATACGCAGTATTTT. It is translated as CASSLRGGKDTQYF. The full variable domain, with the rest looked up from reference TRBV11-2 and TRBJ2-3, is EAGVAQSPRYKIIEKRQSVAFWCNPISGHATLYWYQQILGQGPKLLIQFQNNGVVDDSQLPKDRFSAERLKGVDSTLKIQPAKLEDSAVYLCASSLRGGKDTQYFGPGTRLTVL.

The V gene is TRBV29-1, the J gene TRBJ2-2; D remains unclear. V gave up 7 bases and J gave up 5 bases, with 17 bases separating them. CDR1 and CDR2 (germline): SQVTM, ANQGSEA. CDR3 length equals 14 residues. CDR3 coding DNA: TGCAGCGCAGCAACCAATCAGAGGACCGGGGAGCTGTTTTTT. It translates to CSAATNQRTGELFF.